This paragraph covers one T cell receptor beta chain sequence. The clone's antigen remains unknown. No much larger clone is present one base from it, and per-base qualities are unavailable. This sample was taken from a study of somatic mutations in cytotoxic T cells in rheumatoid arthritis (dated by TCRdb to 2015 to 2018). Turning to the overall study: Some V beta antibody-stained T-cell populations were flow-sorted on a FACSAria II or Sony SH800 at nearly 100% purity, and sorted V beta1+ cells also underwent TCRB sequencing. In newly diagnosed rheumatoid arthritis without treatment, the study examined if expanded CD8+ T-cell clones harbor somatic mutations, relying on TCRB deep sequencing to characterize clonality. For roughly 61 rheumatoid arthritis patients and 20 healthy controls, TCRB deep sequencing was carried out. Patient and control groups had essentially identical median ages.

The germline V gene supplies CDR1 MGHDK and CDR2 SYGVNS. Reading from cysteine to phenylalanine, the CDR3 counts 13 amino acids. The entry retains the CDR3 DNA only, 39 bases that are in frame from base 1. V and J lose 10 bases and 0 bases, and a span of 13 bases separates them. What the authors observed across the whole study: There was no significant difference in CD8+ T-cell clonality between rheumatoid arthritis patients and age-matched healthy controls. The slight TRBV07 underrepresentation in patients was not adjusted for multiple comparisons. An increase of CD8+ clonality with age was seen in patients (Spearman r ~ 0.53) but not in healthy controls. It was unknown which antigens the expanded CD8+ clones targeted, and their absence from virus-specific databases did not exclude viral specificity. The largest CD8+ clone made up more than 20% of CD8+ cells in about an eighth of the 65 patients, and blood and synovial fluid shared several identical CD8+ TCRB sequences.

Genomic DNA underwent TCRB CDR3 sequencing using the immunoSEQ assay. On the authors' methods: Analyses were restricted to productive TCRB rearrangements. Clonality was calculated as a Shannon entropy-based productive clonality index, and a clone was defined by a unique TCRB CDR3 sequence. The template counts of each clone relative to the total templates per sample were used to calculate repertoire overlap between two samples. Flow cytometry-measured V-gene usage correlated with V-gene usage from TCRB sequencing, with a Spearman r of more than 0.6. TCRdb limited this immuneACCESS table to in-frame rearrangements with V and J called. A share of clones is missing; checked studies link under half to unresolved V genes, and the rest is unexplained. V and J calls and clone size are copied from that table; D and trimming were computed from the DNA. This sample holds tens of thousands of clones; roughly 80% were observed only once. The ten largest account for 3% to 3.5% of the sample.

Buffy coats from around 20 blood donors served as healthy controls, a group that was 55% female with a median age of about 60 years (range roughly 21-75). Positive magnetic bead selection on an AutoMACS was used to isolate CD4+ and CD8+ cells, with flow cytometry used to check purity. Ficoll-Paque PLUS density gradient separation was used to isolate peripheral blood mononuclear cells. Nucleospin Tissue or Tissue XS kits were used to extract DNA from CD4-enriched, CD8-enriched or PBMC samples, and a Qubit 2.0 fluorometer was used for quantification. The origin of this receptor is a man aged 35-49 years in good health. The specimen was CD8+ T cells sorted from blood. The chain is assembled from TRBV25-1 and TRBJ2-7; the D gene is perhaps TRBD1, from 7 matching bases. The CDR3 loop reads CAIGRDSSYEQYF. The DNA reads TGTGCCATCGGGCGGGACAGCTCCTACGAGCAGTACTTC.